This entry is about one T cell receptor (beta chain). The antigen is not known. Some clones are missing from TCRdb's copy, which holds only in-frame ones; the method was immunoSEQ multiplex PCR. The sample lists about 28,000 clones; 81% were seen once. These data belong to a study of lymphopenia after photon versus proton radiotherapy. Notes on the study in general: Larger post-nadir TCR diversity loss correlated inversely with survival in deceased patients. Survival link was tested only in deceased patients; proton benefit remains a possibility. Relative stability marked proton patients; photon patients lost diversity and naive cells. Oligoclonal CD8+ Temra expansion after nadir drove photon patients' diversity drop.

The CDR3 spans 13 residues. Germline CDR1 and CDR2: SSHAT and FNYEAQ (reference sequence). The ends were cut back, 1 base at V and 9 bases at J, with 10 bases in the middle. This specimen consisted of peripheral blood, obtained from a patient treated with photon-based radiotherapy. The chain links TRBV7-7 to TRBJ2-1, with unresolved D. The clonotype comes from a man in his fifties or sixties with gastric cancer. CDR3 sequence reads: CASSLEKGGEQFF. The CDR3 DNA reads TGTGCCAGCAGCTTAGAGAAGGGCGGTGAGCAGTTCTTC. Filled out from reference TRBV7-7 and TRBJ2-1, the complete variable domain reads GAGVSQSPRYKVTKRGQDVTLRCDPISSHATLYWYQQALGQGPEFLTYFNYEAQPDKSGLPSDRFSAERPEGSISTLTIQRTEQRDSAMYRCASSLEKGGEQFFGPGTRLTVL.